Here is one T cell receptor (beta chain) with its context. Its antigen is currently unknown. Different DNA sequences within this sample yield the same CDR3. This sample is drawn from a study of shared clonotypes between healthy human individuals. Whole-study context: Samples came from a couple of female and a few male donors aged 18 to 49. Study-level points and caveats: Donor clonotype sharing was expected to depend on sequencing depth.

Original methodology: Without quality scores, immunoSEQ junctional reads could not be filtered like full-length reads. This table comes from immunoSEQ multiplex PCR, and its TCRdb copy is limited to in-frame clones, with some not included. The DNA gave D and trimming, while V, J and clone size come from that table. The sample lists about 320,000 clones, around 86% seen once, with 15% to 20% in the top ten. The CDR3 loop spans 14 amino acids. Germline CDR1 and CDR2: SGHDT and YYEEEE. Trimming removed 3 bases from V and 4 bases from J; junction bases left unmatched: 3. The material sequenced was memory CD8+ T cells sorted from blood. The subset denotes: CD45RO+ cells pooled with CCR7-negative TemRA cells. This TCR was sampled from a man between 18 and 35 years old in good health. The rearrangement uses TRBV5-6 and TRBJ2-7; 11 nucleotides line up with TRBD2. The CDR3 sequence: CASSSGLAVYEQYF. The CDR3 coding sequence is TGTGCCAGCAGCTCGGGACTAGCGGTTTACGAGCAGTACTTC. The complete variable domain, with remaining parts taken from reference TRBV5-6 and TRBJ2-7, reads DAGVTQSPTHLIKTRGQQVTLRCSPKSGHDTVSWYQQALGQGPQFIFQYYEEEERQRGNFPDRFSGHQFPNYSSELNVNALLLGDSALYLCASSSGLAVYEQYFGPGTRLTVT.